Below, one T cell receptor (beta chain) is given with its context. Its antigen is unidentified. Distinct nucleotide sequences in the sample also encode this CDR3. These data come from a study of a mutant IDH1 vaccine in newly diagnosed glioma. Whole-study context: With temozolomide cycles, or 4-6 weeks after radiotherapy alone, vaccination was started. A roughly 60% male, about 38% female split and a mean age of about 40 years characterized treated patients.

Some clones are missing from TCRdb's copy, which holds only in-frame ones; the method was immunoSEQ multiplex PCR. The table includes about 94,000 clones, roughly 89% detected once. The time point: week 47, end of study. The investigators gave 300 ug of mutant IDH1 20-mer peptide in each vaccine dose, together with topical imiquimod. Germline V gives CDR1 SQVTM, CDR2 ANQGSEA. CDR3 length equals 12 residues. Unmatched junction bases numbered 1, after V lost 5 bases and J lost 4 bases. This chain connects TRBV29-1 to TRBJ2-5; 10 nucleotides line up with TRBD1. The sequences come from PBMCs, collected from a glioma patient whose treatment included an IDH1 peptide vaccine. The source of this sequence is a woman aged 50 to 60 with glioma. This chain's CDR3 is CSVRTGGETQYF. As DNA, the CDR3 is TGCAGCGTTAGGACAGGGGGAGAGACCCAGTACTTC.